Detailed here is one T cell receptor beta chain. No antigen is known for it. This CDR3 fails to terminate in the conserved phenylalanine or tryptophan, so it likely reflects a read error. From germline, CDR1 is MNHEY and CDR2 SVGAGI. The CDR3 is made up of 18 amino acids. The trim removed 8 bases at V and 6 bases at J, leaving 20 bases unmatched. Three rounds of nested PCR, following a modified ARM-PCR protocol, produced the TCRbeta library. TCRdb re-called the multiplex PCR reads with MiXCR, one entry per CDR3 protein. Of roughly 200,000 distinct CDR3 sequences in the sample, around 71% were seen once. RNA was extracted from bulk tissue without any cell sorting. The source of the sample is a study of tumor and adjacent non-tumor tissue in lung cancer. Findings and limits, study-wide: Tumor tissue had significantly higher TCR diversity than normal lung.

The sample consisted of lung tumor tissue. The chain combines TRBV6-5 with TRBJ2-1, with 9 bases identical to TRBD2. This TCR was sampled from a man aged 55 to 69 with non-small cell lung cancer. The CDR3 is CASAEGAGGLISRNEQFL. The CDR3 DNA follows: TGTGCCAGCGCCGAGGGAGCGGGAGGACTTATTTCCCGCAATGAGCAGTTCCTC.